Presented here are 32 T cell receptor beta chains from one specimen sequenced in a study of tissue T cells after allogeneic stem cell transplantation. The repertoire was sequenced with immunoSEQ multiplex PCR; TCRdb's copy has only in-frame clones and lacks some. The sample has 2,200 or so clones, about 60% seen once. Indicated time point: mouse harvest day 7 after allogeneic transplant. Mouse grafts combined 10^7 T-cell-depleted bone marrow cells with 10^6 splenic CD5+ T cells. The source material was liver tissue. These receptors were obtained from a female BALB/c mouse given C57BL/6 T cells with graft-versus-host disease after an allogeneic hematopoietic cell transplant.

Comment on this clone: All gene names here are mouse names. The read finishes 1 residue shy of the CDR3 end, and the germline J gene is used to complete it. The V gene is TRBV26, the J gene TRBJ1-6; D not certain. Being an ORF, TRBJ1-6 has a function that is uncertain. The CDR3 sequence is 14 residues long. CDR1 and CDR2 (germline): KGHPV, FQNQEV (reference sequence). V shed 2 bases and J shed 1 base, with 3 bases lying between them. CDR3 bases read: TGTGCCAGCAGTCTGGAGTCCTATAATTCGCCCCTCTAC. It specifies CASSLESYNSPLY. The whole CDR3 sequence reads CASSLESYNSPLYF.

In the case of this clone: Germline and genes: mouse. Incomplete CDR3 DNA: TGTGCCAGCAGTCCCCTCCAACAAACCGACTACACC. This sequence encodes CASSPLQQTDYT. The entire CDR3 is CASSPLQQTDYTF. The chain couples TRBV26 to TRBJ1-2; D is undetermined. Read data end 1 residue before the CDR3 end; the end is taken from the germline J gene. Germline V lookup: CDR1 KGHPV, CDR2 FQNQEV (reference sequence). V lost 4 bases and J 6 bases, leaving 12 bases between the germline ends. The CDR3 has 13 residues.

Note on this clone: Gene names and germline refer to mouse. The CDR3 bases that were read are TGTGCTAGCAGTACTGGGGAAGAAAACACCTTGTAC. Translated, it gives CASSTGEENTLY. The entire CDR3 protein is CASSTGEENTLYF. J is TRBJ2-4 and V is TRBV17, with D possibly matching TRBD2 (6 bases). Read sequence stops 1 residue before the CDR3 end, and the germline J gene provides the missing end. Germline CDR1 reads MNHDT; CDR2 reads YYDKIL. The CDR3 runs to 13 residues. Trimming stripped 4 bases from V and 4 bases from J, with 9 bases between. The variable domain in full, completed from reference TRBV17 and TRBJ2-4, reads DTTVKQNPRYKLARVGKPVNLICSQTMNHDTMYWYQKKPNQAPKLLLFYYDKILNREADTFEKFQSSRPNNSFCSLYIGSAGLEYSAMYLCASSTGEENTLYFGAGTRLSVL.

Details on this clone: The listed genes are named as in mouse. The read stops 1 residue short of the end of the CDR3; the missing end is completed from the germline J gene. V gene TRBV13-2 combines with J gene TRBJ1-1; 7 bases are shared with TRBD1. Germline CDR1 NNHNN, CDR2 SYGAGS (reference sequence). This CDR3 has 13 amino acids. V shed 5 bases and J 0 bases; nucleotides not matched to a gene: 1. CDR3 bases read: TGTGCCAGCGGGGGGACAGCAAACACAGAAGTCTTC. It is translated as CASGGTANTEVF. The whole CDR3 sequence is CASGGTANTEVFF.

This clone was counted between two and nine times. The germline and genes are mouse ones. Incomplete CDR3 DNA: TGTGCTAGCAGTTGGGAGGGGGGGTATGAACAGTAC. This translates into CASSWEGGYEQY. The full CDR3 protein reads CASSWEGGYEQYF. The rearrangement uses TRBV29 and TRBJ2-7; D may be TRBD2 (7 bases). The sequenced fragment ends 1 residue before the CDR3 boundary, so the rest is inferred from the germline J gene. Germline loops: CDR1 MSHET, CDR2 SYDVDS. V lost 4 bases and J lost 4, with 11 bases in between. This CDR3 has 13 amino acids.

Comments on this clone: The germline and genes are mouse ones. The CDR3 spells CASSPLQGRTEVFF. CDR3 DNA (partial): TGTGCAAGCAGCCCCCTGCAGGGGAGGACAGAAGTCTTC. This chain uses TRBV16 with TRBJ1-1; D perhaps matches TRBD1 (6 bases). The read ends 1 residue before the CDR3 terminus; that terminus is restored from the germline J gene. Germline assignment: CDR1 SGHSA and CDR2 FRNQAP. Trimming left V 5 bases short and J 5 bases short, with 15 bases between. CDR3 length equals 14 residues. Based on the CDR3 plus reference TRBV16 and TRBJ1-1, the full variable domain is NAGVIQTPRHKVTGKGQEATLWCEPISGHSAVFWYRQTIVQGLEFLTYFRNQAPIDDSGMPKERFSAQMPNQSHSTLKIQSTQPQDSAVYLCASSPLQGRTEVFFGKGTRLTVV.

This clone counts as large. Gene names denote mouse genes. The read stops 1 residue short of the end of the CDR3; the missing end is completed from the germline J gene. V is TRBV19 and J is TRBJ2-7, with D possibly TRBD2 on 5 matching bases. V was clipped by 4 bases and J by 3 bases, with 8 bases between them. Germline V gene sequence: CDR1 FNHDT, CDR2 SITEND (reference sequence). The CDR3 loop spans 12 amino acids. CDR3 bases read: TGTGCCAGCAGTTGGACTTTCTATGAACAGTAC. This encodes CASSWTFYEQY. The whole CDR3 protein is CASSWTFYEQYF.

In regard to this clone: Genes and germline come from the mouse. The CDR3 sequence: CASSLDTEVFF. The sequenced part of the CDR3 DNA is TGTGCCAGCTCCCTTGACACAGAAGTCTTC. The rearrangement uses TRBV12-2 and TRBJ1-1; the D is unclear. The read ends 1 residue shy of where the CDR3 ends; the end is completed using the germline J gene. V was trimmed by 4 bases and J by 3 bases, leaving 5 bases between them. The V gene's germline CDR1 is SGHLS and CDR2 HYDKME. The CDR3 runs 11 residues.

Regarding this clone: Mouse germline and gene names are used. CDR3 bases read: TGTGCCAGCAGTCCGCAAGCAAACACAGAAGTCTTC. This translates into CASSPQANTEVF. The complete CDR3 reads CASSPQANTEVFF. This chain uses TRBV26 with TRBJ1-1; unclear D gene. The CDR3 is cut off 1 residue early in the read; its end comes from the germline J gene. This CDR3 is built from 13 residues. V was trimmed by 4 bases and J by 0 bases, leaving 6 bases between them. Germline assignment: CDR1 KGHPV and CDR2 FQNQEV (reference sequence).

With regard to this clone: Here the gene names and germline are mouse. From the germline J gene comes the end of the CDR3, since the read stops 1 residue before it. The chain joins TRBV31 to TRBJ2-4; D is unclear. Looked up from germline, CDR1 is GKSSPN and CDR2 is SITVG. Trimming took off 0 bases at V and 1 base at J, with 11 bases between the two ends. The length of the CDR3 is 15 residues. The CDR3 DNA, read in part, is TGTGCCTGGAGTCTAGAGGCCTTCGGTCAAAACACCTTGTAC. It translates to CAWSLEAFGQNTLY. Given in full, the CDR3 is CAWSLEAFGQNTLYF.

As concerns this clone: The genes and germline here are from mouse. The read finishes 1 residue shy of the CDR3 end, and the germline J gene is used to complete it. The rearrangement links TRBV23 to TRBJ1-4. This CDR3 is 13 amino acids long. Germline V lookup: CDR1 KGHTA, CDR2 FQNQQP. The covered CDR3 bases are TGCTCCAGCAGTCATCGCATCAACGAAAGATTATTT. Translated, it gives CSSSHRINERLF. The whole CDR3 protein is CSSSHRINERLFF.

As concerns this clone: These gene names are mouse names. The read comes to an end 1 residue before the CDR3 does, leaving the germline J gene to fill in the end. V gene TRBV2 combines with J gene TRBJ2-5, with D maybe TRBD1 (6 bases). The germline gives CDR1 LGHNA, CDR2 YSYQKL. V lost 2 bases and J 4 bases, leaving 10 bases between the germline ends. The length of the CDR3 is 14 residues. CDR3 region: CASSQPGQKDTQYF. The sequenced part of the CDR3 DNA is TGTGCCAGCAGCCAACCGGGACAAAAAGACACCCAGTAC.

This clone showed up just a few times. Gene names are the mouse ones. Sequencing ends 1 residue short of the CDR3 end; the germline J gene provides the rest. The chain couples TRBV19 to TRBJ2-2; possible D gene TRBD1, 6 bases. Trimming left V 0 bases short and J 4 bases short, with 10 bases between. The CDR3 loop spans 15 amino acids. Germline-derived CDR1 and CDR2 are FNHDT and SITEND (reference sequence). CDR3 loop: CASSIDRAGTGQLYF. The CDR3 DNA, read in part, is TGTGCCAGCAGTATAGACAGGGCGGGCACCGGGCAGCTCTAC.

This clone came up a few times. These gene names are mouse names. CDR3 sequence: CASSLGTGGRSQNTLYF. The DNA read from the CDR3 is TGTGCCAGCAGCTTGGGGACTGGGGGGCGTAGTCAAAACACCTTGTAC. The V and J genes are TRBV3 and TRBJ2-4; 12 nucleotides line up with TRBD2. The read terminates 1 residue ahead of where the CDR3 ends, so the germline J gene completes it. The germline V gene has CDR1 SNHLY and CDR2 FYNGKV (reference sequence). After removal of 3 bases from V and 0 bases from J, the junction contained 4 bases not matched to a gene. CDR3 length equals 17 residues.

In regard to this clone: The gene names here belong to mouse. Read coverage stops 1 residue before the CDR3 terminus; the germline J gene supplies the remainder. The J gene is TRBJ2-7, the V gene TRBV12-2, with 9 bases lining up with TRBD2. The V segment lost 4 bases and the J segment 3 bases; nucleotides outside the gene matches: 6. CDR1 and CDR2 from the germline V gene are SGHLS and HYDKME. CDR3 length: 14 residues. The sequenced part of the CDR3 DNA is TGTGCCAGCTCCCGGACTGGGGACGTCTATGAACAGTAC. It translates to CASSRTGDVYEQY. The whole CDR3 reads CASSRTGDVYEQYF.

On this clone itself: Gene names follow the mouse nomenclature. From the germline J gene comes the end of the CDR3, since the read stops 1 residue before it. The rearrangement joins TRBV12-2 to TRBJ1-1; D gene uncertain. The CDR3 runs to 12 residues. V lost 2 bases to trimming and J lost 1 base, with 4 bases between them. Germline V lookup: CDR1 SGHLS, CDR2 HYDKME. This chain's CDR3 is CASSHKNTEVFF. Partial CDR3 DNA: TGTGCCAGCTCTCACAAAAACACAGAAGTCTTC.

For this clone: Mouse gene names apply. The read stops 1 residue short of the end of the CDR3; the missing end is completed from the germline J gene. The chain combines TRBV14 with TRBJ2-1; unclear D gene. This CDR3 has 13 amino acids. With 5 bases removed from V and 1 base from J, the gap between germline ends came to 7 bases. Germline V gives CDR1 SGHDT, CDR2 FRDEAV. The CDR3 bases that were read are TGTGCCAGCAGCCCCGGGAACTATGCTGAGCAGTTC. It specifies CASSPGNYAEQF. In full, the CDR3 is CASSPGNYAEQFF.

Details on this clone: Germline and genes here are mouse. The read ends 1 residue early relative to the CDR3; the germline J gene fills the gap. The rearrangement links TRBV2 to TRBJ1-5, with D uncertain. The CDR3 is 13 amino acids. The V end lost 0 bases, the J end lost 6 bases, and 6 bases lay between the germline ends. CDR1 and CDR2 (germline): LGHNA, YSYQKL. This CDR3 is CASSQEGFQAPLF. The CDR3 DNA, read in part, is TGTGCCAGCAGCCAAGAGGGATTCCAGGCTCCGCTT.

Details on this clone: Genes and germline are mouse. The read terminates 1 residue before the CDR3 end, so the remaining end is supplied by the germline J gene. The V call is TRBV26, the J call TRBJ1-1; D call uncertain. The CDR3 contains 12 residues. The germline V and J ends were trimmed by 5 bases and 0 bases, with 4 bases remaining between them. CDR1 is KGHPV, CDR2 FQNQEV, per germline (reference sequence). CDR3 sequence: CASSGTNTEVFF. The part of the CDR3 DNA that was read is TGTGCCAGCAGTGGGACAAACACAGAAGTCTTC.

A word on this clone: Gene and germline names: mouse. The missing CDR3 end, 1 residue past where the read stops, is filled in from the germline J gene. This chain connects TRBV1 to TRBJ2-4; perhaps TRBD2 as D (7 bases). Germline V lookup: CDR1 NSQYPW, CDR2 LRSPGD (reference sequence). V was shortened by 0 bases and J by 5 bases, with 12 bases between the two germline ends. This CDR3 contains 15 residues. Here the CDR3 reads CTCSADPGGGNTLYF. CDR3 bases read: TGCACCTGCAGTGCAGATCCGGGGGGCGGAAACACCTTGTAC.

Regarding this clone: The gene names here belong to mouse. The read finishes 1 residue shy of the CDR3 end, and the germline J gene is used to complete it. The chain combines TRBV26 with TRBJ2-1; D unclear. Trimming removed 1 base at V and 0 bases at J, with 4 bases between. This CDR3 has 14 amino acids. Germline assignment: CDR1 KGHPV and CDR2 FQNQEV (reference sequence). CDR3 DNA, as far as it was read: TGTGCCAGCAGTCTGTGGACTAACTATGCTGAGCAGTTC. Its translation is CASSLWTNYAEQF. The whole CDR3 sequence is CASSLWTNYAEQFF. The full variable domain, with the rest looked up from reference TRBV26 and TRBJ2-1, is NSKVIQTPRYLVKGQGQKAKMRCIPEKGHPVVFWYQQNKNNEFKFLINFQNQEVLQQIDMTEKRFSAECPSNSPCSLEIQSSEAGDSALYLCASSLWTNYAEQFFGPGTRLTVL.

In regard to this clone: Gene names denote mouse genes. The read finishes 1 residue shy of the CDR3 end, and the germline J gene is used to complete it. The chain links TRBV26 to TRBJ2-3; D is perhaps TRBD2 (5 bases). V was shortened by 2 bases and J by 1 base, with 10 bases between the two germline ends. The CDR3 runs 15 residues. Germline values: CDR1 KGHPV, CDR2 FQNQEV (reference sequence). Here the CDR3 reads CASSLVGRGAETLYF. CDR3 DNA (partial): TGTGCCAGCAGTCTGGTGGGGAGGGGTGCAGAAACGCTGTAT. Together with reference TRBV26 and TRBJ2-3, the CDR3 gives the full variable domain: NSKVIQTPRYLVKGQGQKAKMRCIPEKGHPVVFWYQQNKNNEFKFLINFQNQEVLQQIDMTEKRFSAECPSNSPCSLEIQSSEAGDSALYLCASSLVGRGAETLYFGSGTRLTVL.

A word on this clone: Here the gene names and germline are mouse. The read ends 1 residue before the CDR3 terminus; that terminus is restored from the germline J gene. The rearrangement links TRBV13-2 to TRBJ2-3; TRBD2 agrees at 10 bases. CDR3 length: 17 amino acids. The germline V gene encodes CDR1 NNHNN and CDR2 SYGAGS (reference sequence). With 1 base clipped from V and 0 bases from J, the junction kept 5 bases outside the gene matches. The CDR3 sequence: CASGDRGLGSSAETLYF. The sequenced part of the CDR3 DNA is TGTGCCAGCGGTGATAGGGGACTGGGGTCTAGTGCAGAAACGCTGTAT.

A remark on this clone: The genes and germline here are from mouse. With the read ending 1 residue before the CDR3 end, the germline J gene is used to fill in that end. The V gene is TRBV5, the J gene TRBJ2-3; D perhaps matches TRBD2 (7 bases). V was cut by 4 bases and J by 3 bases, with 11 bases left in between. CDR1 is LGHNA and CDR2 is YNLKQL in the germline V gene (reference sequence). This CDR3 is built from 14 residues. The CDR3 region is CASSPTGGAETLYF. The part of the CDR3 DNA that was read is TGTGCCAGCAGCCCGACGGGGGGCGCAGAAACGCTGTAT.

Note on this clone: Mouse germline and gene names are used. The observed sequence ends 1 residue before the CDR3 terminus, with the missing tail filled in from the germline J gene. The chain has TRBV23 and TRBJ2-3; TRBD2 was called by the table and not checked on the DNA. Germline V gives CDR1 KGHTA, CDR2 FQNQQP. The CDR3 contains 16 residues. CDR3 loop: CSSSRPGEASAETLYF. The DNA read from the CDR3 is TGCTCCAGCAGTCGTCCTGGGGAAGCTAGTGCAGAAACGCTGTAT.

This clone has a single count. The genes are named according to mouse. The CDR3 is cut off 1 residue early in the read; its end comes from the germline J gene. The rearrangement joins TRBV15 to TRBJ2-5; D possibly corresponds to TRBD2 (6 bases). The V end was cut by 5 bases, the J end by 4 bases, with 10 bases between. The CDR3 loop spans 13 amino acids. Germline V gene sequence: CDR1 SGHND, CDR2 FRSKSL. The CDR3 bases that were read are TGTGCCAGCAGTCCGACTGGAAAAGACACCCAGTAC. This sequence encodes CASSPTGKDTQY. The whole CDR3 is CASSPTGKDTQYF.

About this clone itself: Mouse germline and gene names are used. The read is 1 residue too short to cover the CDR3 end, so that end is filled in from the germline J gene. The chain uses TRBV5 and TRBJ2-5; D call uncertain. V was pared by 0 bases and J by 5 bases, with 0 bases between. CDR1 is LGHNA, CDR2 YNLKQL, per germline (reference sequence). CDR3 size: 11 residues. The part of the CDR3 DNA that was read is TGTGCCAGCAGCCAAGAAGACACCCAGTAC. It specifies CASSQEDTQY. The whole CDR3 region reads CASSQEDTQYF.

Concerning this clone itself: The germline and genes are mouse ones. The read falls 1 residue short of the CDR3 end, and the missing part is taken from the germline J gene. The J gene is TRBJ2-7, the V gene TRBV29; TRBD1 might be the D (5 bases). The germline V and J ends were trimmed by 2 bases and 3 bases, with 8 bases remaining between them. The length of the CDR3 is 13 residues. Germline CDR1 is MSHET and CDR2 is SYDVDS. CDR3 DNA, as far as it was read: TGTGCTAGCAGTTTAAAGGGGAACTATGAACAGTAC. Translation: CASSLKGNYEQY. The complete CDR3 protein is CASSLKGNYEQYF.

Points on this clone: Gene names and germline refer to mouse. Read sequence stops 1 residue before the CDR3 end, and the germline J gene provides the missing end. The rearrangement uses TRBV13-1 and TRBJ2-2, with D possibly matching TRBD1 (5 bases). The germline V and J ends were trimmed by 2 bases and 2 bases, with 7 bases remaining between them. The CDR3 loop spans 14 amino acids. CDR1 and CDR2 (germline): NSHNY, SYGAGN. The CDR3 DNA, read in part, is TGTGCCAGCAGTGAGGCAGGGAACACCGGGCAGCTCTAC. Translated: CASSEAGNTGQLY. The entire CDR3 protein is CASSEAGNTGQLYF.

This clone was detected only a few times. The germline and genes are mouse ones. The sequenced fragment ends 1 residue before the CDR3 boundary, so the rest is inferred from the germline J gene. The gene calls are TRBV26 and TRBJ2-4; D remains ambiguous. Germline-derived CDR1 and CDR2 are KGHPV and FQNQEV (reference sequence). The length of the CDR3 is 14 residues. Deletions cut 4 bases from V and 0 bases from J, with 8 bases between. CDR3 sequence: CASSRLDSQNTLYF. The DNA read from the CDR3 is TGTGCCAGCAGTCGGCTGGATAGTCAAAACACCTTGTAC.

On this clone: Genes and germline come from the mouse. The missing CDR3 end, 1 residue past where the read stops, is filled in from the germline J gene. The rearrangement uses TRBV16 and TRBJ2-5, with D unresolved. V was clipped by 0 bases and J by 1 base, with 5 bases between them. This CDR3 is 14 amino acids long. CDR1 is SGHSA, CDR2 FRNQAP, per germline. The CDR3 spells CASSLEHYQDTQYF. The sequenced part of the CDR3 DNA is TGTGCAAGCAGCTTAGAACACTACCAAGACACCCAGTAC.

In the case of this clone: The gene symbols are mouse symbols. From the germline J gene comes the end of the CDR3, since the read stops 1 residue before it. The genes are TRBV29 and TRBJ2-5; 7 bases agree with TRBD2. Unmatched junction bases numbered 1, after V lost 5 bases and J lost 2 bases. The CDR3 extends over 13 amino acids. Per germline, CDR1 MSHET and CDR2 SYDVDS. The CDR3 spells CASSGGVQDTQYF. The CDR3 DNA, read in part, is TGTGCTAGCAGTGGGGGGGTCCAAGACACCCAGTAC.